Shown below are 30 T cell receptor beta chains from a single sample sequenced in a study of CD8 T cells in ankylosing spondylitis. TCRdb used MiXCR to reprocess the 5' RACE reads, holding one entry per CDR3 protein. Among some 130,000 distinct CDR3 sequences listed, 7.5% to 9.5% were seen once. Specimen: synovial fluid, either unsorted or a sorted T cell fraction (not recorded which). The source is a male donor with ankylosing spondylitis.

This clonotype was seen many times. This chain connects TRBV7-2 to TRBJ2-2; TRBD2 aligns across 10 bases. Unmatched junction bases numbered 6, after V lost 2 bases and J lost 6 bases. CDR1 is SGHTA, CDR2 FQGNSA, per germline. This CDR3 is 16 amino acids long. In DNA, the CDR3 is TGTGCCAGCAGCTTAATAGCGGGAGGTCTATCCGGGGAGCTGTTTTTT. Amino acids: CASSLIAGGLSGELFF.

The chain couples TRBV2 to TRBJ1-5, with D unclear. The CDR3 length is 13 residues. Trimming left V 4 bases short and J 3 bases short, with 7 bases between. CDR1 and CDR2 from the germline V gene are SNHLY and FYNNEI. The CDR3 DNA is TGTGCCAGCAGTGGGCAGCACAATCAGCCCCAGCATTTT. Translation: CASSGQHNQPQHF. The entire variable domain, with the rest obtained from reference TRBV2 and TRBJ1-5, is as follows: EPEVTQTPSHQVTQMGQEVILRCVPISNHLYFYWYRQILGQKVEFLVSFYNNEISEKSEIFDDQFSVERPDGSNFTLKIRSTKLEDSAMYFCASSGQHNQPQHFGDGTRLSIL.

The table lists this clonotype with many counts. The chain joins TRBV5-1 to TRBJ1-4, with a weak D call TRBD1 (5 bases). This CDR3 has 14 residues. The V gene's germline CDR1 is SGHRS and CDR2 YFSETQ. V was trimmed by 3 bases and J by 4 bases, leaving 10 bases between them. CDR3 DNA sequence: TGCGCCAGCAGCTCGGGACGGGATAATGAAAAACTGTTTTTT. It codes for CASSSGRDNEKLFF.

This chain links TRBV5-4 with TRBJ2-1; TRBD2 is a possible D gene (5 bases). The V and J ends lost 0 bases and 6 bases respectively, with 16 bases between them. The CDR3 is 16 amino acids. Germline CDR1 and CDR2: SGHNT and YYREEE (reference sequence). In DNA, the CDR3 is TGTGCCAGCAGCTTGGGGGTTAGCGTCTTGTCCAATGAGCAGTTCTTC. As protein: CASSLGVSVLSNEQFF.

This clonotype was observed at least ten times. V usage is TRBV20-1 and J usage is TRBJ1-5; 7 nucleotides align to TRBD1. Per the germline V gene, CDR1 is DFQATT and CDR2 is SNEGSKA (reference sequence). Losses at the gene ends were 7 bases for V and 0 bases for J; bases not matched to a gene: 9. The CDR3 runs 15 residues. Here the CDR3 reads CSVPTGRVSNQPQHF. The CDR3 region has the DNA TGCAGTGTCCCGACAGGGAGGGTTAGCAATCAGCCCCAGCATTTT.

This clonotype was counted at least ten times. The rearrangement joins TRBV20-1 to TRBJ2-7; either TRBD1 or TRBD2 may fit D (6 bases each). Germline V gives CDR1 DFQATT, CDR2 SNEGSKA (reference sequence). V was cut by 7 bases and J by 0 bases, with 10 bases left in between. CDR3 length: 12 amino acids. CDR3 region: CSVGGGSYEQYF. CDR3 DNA sequence: TGCAGTGTCGGGGGCGGCTCCTACGAGCAGTACTTC.

In its sample, this clonotype was seen a few times. The chain employs TRBV7-2 and TRBJ2-7; TRBD2 aligns across 9 bases. Germline V CDR1 and CDR2: SGHTA, FQGNSA. The trim removed 4 bases at V and 4 bases at J, leaving 11 bases unmatched. This CDR3 is 16 amino acids long. Here the CDR3 reads CASSYSAGREGYEQYF. CDR3 in DNA: TGTGCCAGCAGCTATTCGGCAGGGCGGGAGGGTTACGAGCAGTACTTC.

This clonotype appeared many times. The V and J genes are TRBV5-4 and TRBJ2-3; D may correspond to TRBD1 or TRBD2 (5 bases each). CDR1 is SGHNT, CDR2 YYREEE, per germline (reference sequence). V dropped 0 bases and J dropped 1 base, with 9 bases sitting between them. CDR3 size: 15 residues. This CDR3 reads CASSLAGRGTDTQYF. The CDR3 coding sequence is TGTGCCAGCAGCTTGGCGGGGCGAGGCACAGATACGCAGTATTTT.

Ten or more counts support this clonotype. This rearrangement joins TRBV10-3 to TRBJ2-1; maybe TRBD1 (6 bases). Germline CDR1 and CDR2: ENHRY and SYGVKD. CDR3 length equals 15 residues. With 2 bases removed from V and 7 bases from J, the gap between germline ends came to 15 bases. This chain's CDR3 is CAISEGQPYVNEQFF. The CDR3 coding sequence is TGTGCCATCAGTGAGGGACAGCCCTATGTGAATGAGCAGTTCTTC.

This clonotype was picked up many times. The chain has TRBV5-1 and TRBJ2-1; no definite D call. V lost 4 bases to trimming and J lost 2 bases, with 13 bases between them. The germline V gene has CDR1 SGHRS and CDR2 YFSETQ. The CDR3 sequence is 15 residues long. CDR3 loop: CASSGQTETYNEQFF. CDR3 DNA sequence: TGCGCCAGCAGCGGGCAGACTGAAACCTACAATGAGCAGTTCTTC.

The rearrangement uses TRBV7-2 and TRBJ2-7; the D is unclear. The CDR3 totals 12 residues. Germline CDR1 is SGHTA and CDR2 is FQGNSA. Trimming removed 0 bases at V and 6 bases at J, with 6 bases between. CDR3 protein: CASSLAGFEQYF. The DNA of the CDR3 is TGTGCCAGCAGCTTAGCAGGGTTCGAGCAGTACTTC. The full variable domain, rest sourced from reference TRBV7-2 and TRBJ2-7, is GAGVSQSPSNKVTEKGKDVELRCDPISGHTALYWYRQSLGQGLEFLIYFQGNSAPDKSGLPSDRFSAERTGGSVSTLTIQRTQQEDSAVYLCASSLAGFEQYFGPGTRLTVT.

This clonotype was recorded a few times. V is TRBV5-1 and J is TRBJ1-2, with D perhaps matching TRBD1 (6 bases). Trimming pared 1 base from V and 1 base from J, leaving 8 bases between. The CDR3 has 14 amino acids. The germline V gene has CDR1 SGHRS and CDR2 YFSETQ. The CDR3 DNA follows: TGCGCCAGCAGCTTGACAGGGAGTAACTATGGCTACACCTTC. Translated, it gives CASSLTGSNYGYTF.

In its sample, this clonotype was seen many times. The CDR3 region is CSDLGGPSTDTQYF. Written as DNA, the CDR3 is TGCAGTGATCTGGGAGGGCCGAGTACAGATACGCAGTATTTT. The chain carries TRBV20-1 and TRBJ2-3, with 7 bases matching TRBD2. J gave up 3 bases and V 7 bases, and 10 bases lay outside the gene matches. CDR1 DFQATT and CDR2 SNEGSKA come from the germline V gene (reference sequence). The CDR3 length is 14 residues.

There are a few counts of this clonotype. The chain employs TRBV27 and TRBJ2-4, with D perhaps matching TRBD1 (6 bases). The V gene lost 6 bases and the J gene lost 8 bases, with 20 bases spanning the gap. The CDR3 extends over 15 amino acids. In germline, CDR1 is MNHEY, CDR2 SMNVEV (reference sequence). CDR3 DNA sequence: TGTGCCAGCAGCCGAAGAGCAGGGGTGATAGACATTCAGTACTTC. Amino acid sequence: CASSRRAGVIDIQYF.

This clonotype came up many times. This chain links TRBV2 with TRBJ1-1; 8 positions match TRBD1. The junction had 12 bases not matched to a gene; V was cut back by 9 bases and J by 3 bases. CDR1 and CDR2 from the germline V gene are SNHLY and FYNNEI. The CDR3 consists of 15 residues. The CDR3 protein is CASFSRDRSYTEAFF. The CDR3 nucleotides are TGTGCCAGTTTCTCCCGGGACAGGTCGTACACTGAAGCTTTCTTT.

Only a few counts were recorded for this clonotype. The CDR3 spells CASSLDSYYNEQFF. DNA for the CDR3: TGTGCCAGCAGCTTAGACAGTTACTACAATGAGCAGTTCTTC. The chain is built from TRBV11-2 and TRBJ2-1; D is undetermined. The CDR3 sequence is 14 residues long. Per germline, CDR1 SGHAT and CDR2 FQNNGV. Trimming took off 0 bases at V and 3 bases at J, with 6 bases between the two ends.

The chain uses TRBV28 and TRBJ1-4, with D maybe TRBD1 (5 bases). From germline, CDR1 is MDHEN and CDR2 SYDVKM. Trimming took 4 bases from V and 8 from J, leaving 17 bases between them. The CDR3 has 15 amino acids. Written as DNA, the CDR3 is TGTGCCAGCAGTTCCGCCGGGGGGGGTAGAGAAAAACTGTTTTTT. The encoded protein is CASSSAGGGREKLFF. Full variable domain (rest looked up from reference TRBV28 and TRBJ1-4): DVKVTQSSRYLVKRTGEKVFLECVQDMDHENMFWYRQDPGLGLRLIYFSYDVKMKEKGDIPEGYSVSREKKERFSLILESASTNQTSMYLCASSSAGGGREKLFFGSGTQLSVL.

This clonotype occurred many times. This chain uses TRBV9 with TRBJ2-2; no reliable D call. Trimming stripped 0 bases from V and 7 bases from J, with 4 bases between. CDR1 and CDR2 (germline): SGDLS, YYNGEE. The length of the CDR3 is 12 residues. This CDR3 is CASSVVLGELFF. CDR3 coding DNA: TGTGCCAGCAGCGTAGTGCTCGGGGAGCTGTTTTTT.

This clonotype was seen at least ten times. V and J are TRBV6-2 or TRBV6-3 and TRBJ1-5, with TRBD1 as a possible D gene (5 bases). The V gene's germline CDR1 is MNHEY and CDR2 SVGEGT. V lost 6 bases and J lost 9, with 18 bases in between. This CDR3 is built from 14 residues. The CDR3 DNA reads as TGTGCCAGCAGCAGAGACAGTTCCTATGCGCCCCAGCATTTT. Protein: CASSRDSSYAPQHF.

This clonotype was counted many times. The gene calls are TRBV4-3 and TRBJ2-7; a weak D match, TRBD1 (6 bases). Germline loops: CDR1 LGHNA, CDR2 YSLEER. This CDR3 is built from 13 residues. Trimming removed 4 bases at V and 6 bases at J, with 13 bases between. CDR3 in amino acids: CASSLRVGAEQYF. The CDR3 coding sequence is TGCGCCAGCAGCCTCCGCGTGGGGGCCGAGCAGTACTTC.

A few counts support this clonotype. The chain carries TRBV20-1 and TRBJ2-2; 10 bases line up with TRBD2. CDR1 is DFQATT and CDR2 is SNEGSKA in the germline V gene (reference sequence). The ends lost 8 bases at V and 7 bases at J; junction bases unmatched: 13. The CDR3 contains 15 residues. The CDR3 nucleotides read TGCAGTCCCCAGCCGGGACTAGCGACTGGCGGGGAGCTGTTTTTT. This translates into CSPQPGLATGGELFF.

This clonotype came up many times. The chain carries TRBV20-1 and TRBJ2-3; 12 bases align to TRBD2. This CDR3 contains 15 residues. V was clipped by 3 bases and J by 6 bases; unmatched bases: 7. The germline V gene has CDR1 DFQATT and CDR2 SNEGSKA (reference sequence). CDR3 nucleotides: TGCAGTGCTAGGCGGACTAGCGGGACGGGGGATACGCAGTATTTT. Its translation is CSARRTSGTGDTQYF.

This clonotype was found a few times. The chain links TRBV15 to TRBJ2-5; D might be TRBD2 (6 bases). With 3 bases removed from V and 0 bases from J, the gap between germline ends came to 20 bases. The CDR3 runs 18 residues. Germline V gives CDR1 LNHNV, CDR2 YYDKDF (reference sequence). In nucleotides, the CDR3 is TGTGCCACCAGCAGGCGAGGAGGGCCAATCTCGTACCAAGAGACCCAGTACTTC. Translating it yields CATSRRGGPISYQETQYF.

This clonotype was seen at least ten times. This sequence joins TRBV20-1 and TRBJ1-1, with 9 positions matching TRBD1. The CDR3 extends over 14 amino acids. Trimming took 6 bases from V and 10 from J; bases not matched to a gene: 15. Germline V lookup: CDR1 DFQATT, CDR2 SNEGSKA (reference sequence). The CDR3 nucleotides read TGCAGTGCCCGGGGGGACAGGGACCCTATTCGAGCTTTCTTT. Its protein product is CSARGDRDPIRAFF.

This clonotype was recorded at least ten times. This chain uses TRBV20-1 with TRBJ2-1; D is uncertain. Trimming pared 3 bases from V and 3 bases from J, leaving 3 bases between. CDR3 length equals 11 residues. Per germline, CDR1 DFQATT and CDR2 SNEGSKA (reference sequence). CDR3 sequence: CSASFYNEQFF. The CDR3, as DNA: TGCAGTGCTAGTTTCTACAATGAGCAGTTCTTC.

This clonotype showed up many times. The V gene is TRBV2, the J gene TRBJ2-7, with D possibly being TRBD1 (6 bases). There are 12 residues in the CDR3. The germline CDR1 and CDR2 sequences are SNHLY and FYNNEI. The V and J ends lost 5 bases and 6 bases respectively, with 11 bases between them. CDR3 DNA: TGTGCCAGCAGTCCCAGGGGACGCGAGCAGTACTTC. Residues: CASSPRGREQYF.

The V gene is TRBV6-4, the J gene TRBJ2-3, with D possibly TRBD1 on 6 matching bases. Germline CDR1 MRHNA, CDR2 SNTAGT. Trimming left V 5 bases short and J 5 bases short, with 11 bases between. This CDR3 is 13 amino acids long. The DNA of the CDR3 is TGTGCCAGCAGTATGACAGGCGGAGATACGCAGTATTTT. Translated: CASSMTGGDTQYF.

V usage is TRBV28 and J usage is TRBJ1-5; D perhaps matches TRBD1 (6 bases). The germline V gene encodes CDR1 MDHEN and CDR2 SYDVKM. The CDR3 sequence is 15 residues long. Trimming took off 3 bases at V and 0 bases at J, with 9 bases between the two ends. The CDR3 spells CASSFQGYSNQPQHF. The CDR3 coding sequence is TGTGCCAGCAGTTTCCAGGGGTATAGCAATCAGCCCCAGCATTTT.

The V gene is TRBV18, the J gene TRBJ1-1, with D hard to call. With 2 bases removed from V and 6 bases from J, the gap between germline ends came to 10 bases. There are 13 residues in the CDR3. Germline V CDR1 and CDR2: KGHSH, LQKENI. CDR3 loop: CASSPEVGSEAFF. CDR3 nucleotide sequence: TGTGCCAGCTCACCAGAGGTGGGCTCTGAAGCTTTCTTT.

At least ten counts were recorded for this clonotype. The rearrangement uses TRBV7-2 and TRBJ1-5; D ambiguous. The CDR3 contains 13 residues. Germline loops: CDR1 SGHTA, CDR2 FQGNSA. Between the trimmed V and J ends, which lost 3 bases and 6 bases, there was a span of 9 bases. CDR3 sequence reads: CASSFVGGQPQHF. As DNA, the CDR3 is TGTGCCAGCAGCTTCGTCGGCGGTCAGCCCCAGCATTTT.